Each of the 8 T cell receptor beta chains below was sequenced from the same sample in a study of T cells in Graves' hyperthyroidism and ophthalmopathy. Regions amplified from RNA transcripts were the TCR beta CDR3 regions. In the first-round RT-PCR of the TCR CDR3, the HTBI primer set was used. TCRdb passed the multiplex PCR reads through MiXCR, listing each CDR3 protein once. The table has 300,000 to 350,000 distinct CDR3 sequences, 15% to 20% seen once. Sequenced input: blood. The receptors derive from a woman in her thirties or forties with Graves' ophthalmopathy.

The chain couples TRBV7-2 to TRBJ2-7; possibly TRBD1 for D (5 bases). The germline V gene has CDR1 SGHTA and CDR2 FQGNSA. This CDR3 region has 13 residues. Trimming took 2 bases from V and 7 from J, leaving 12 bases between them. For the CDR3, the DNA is TGTGCCAGCAGCTTAACCTGGACATCAGAGCAGTACTTC. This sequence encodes CASSLTWTSEQYF. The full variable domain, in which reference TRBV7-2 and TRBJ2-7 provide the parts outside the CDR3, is GAGVSQSPSNKVTEKGKDVELRCDPISGHTALYWYRQSLGQGLEFLIYFQGNSAPDKSGLPSDRFSAERTGGSVSTLTIQRTQQEDSAVYLCASSLTWTSEQYFGPGTRLTVT.

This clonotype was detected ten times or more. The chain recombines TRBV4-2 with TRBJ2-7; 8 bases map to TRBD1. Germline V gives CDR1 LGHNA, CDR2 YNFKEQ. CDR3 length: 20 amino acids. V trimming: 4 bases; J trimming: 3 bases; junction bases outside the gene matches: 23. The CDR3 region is CASSPRLTTGAHQDFYEQYF. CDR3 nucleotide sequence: TGTGCCAGCAGCCCACGCCTAACGACAGGGGCCCACCAAGATTTCTACGAGCAGTACTTC.

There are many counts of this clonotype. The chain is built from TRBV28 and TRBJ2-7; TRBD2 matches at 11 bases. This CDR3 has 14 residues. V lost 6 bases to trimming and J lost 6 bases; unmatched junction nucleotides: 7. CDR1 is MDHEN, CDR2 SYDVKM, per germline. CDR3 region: CASRVLAGVSEQYF. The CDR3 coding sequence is TGTGCCAGCAGGGTACTAGCGGGAGTGTCCGAGCAGTACTTC.

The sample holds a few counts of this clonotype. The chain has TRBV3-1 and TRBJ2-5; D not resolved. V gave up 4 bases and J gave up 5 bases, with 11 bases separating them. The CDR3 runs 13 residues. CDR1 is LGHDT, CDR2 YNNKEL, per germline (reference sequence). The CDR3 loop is CASSPYGRETQYF. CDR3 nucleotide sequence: TGTGCCAGCAGCCCCTACGGCCGGGAGACCCAGTACTTC.

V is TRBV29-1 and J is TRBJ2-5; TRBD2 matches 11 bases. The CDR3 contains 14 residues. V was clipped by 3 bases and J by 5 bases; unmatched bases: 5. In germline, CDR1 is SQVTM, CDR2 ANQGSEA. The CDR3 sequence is CSVELAGGLETQYF. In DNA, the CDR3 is TGCAGCGTTGAGTTAGCGGGAGGGCTGGAGACCCAGTACTTC.

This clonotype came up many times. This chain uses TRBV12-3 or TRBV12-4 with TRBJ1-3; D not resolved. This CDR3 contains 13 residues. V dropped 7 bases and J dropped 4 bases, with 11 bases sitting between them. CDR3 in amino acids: CASTLNGGNTIYF. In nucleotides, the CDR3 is TGTGCCAGCACCCTAAACGGGGGAAACACCATATATTTT.

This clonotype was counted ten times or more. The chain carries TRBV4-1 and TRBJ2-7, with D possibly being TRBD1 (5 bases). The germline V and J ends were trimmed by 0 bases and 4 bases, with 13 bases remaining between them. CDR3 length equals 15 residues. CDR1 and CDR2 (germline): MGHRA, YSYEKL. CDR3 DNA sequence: TGCGCCAGCAGCCAAGATGGCAGGGTGAGATACGAGCAGTACTTC. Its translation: CASSQDGRVRYEQYF.

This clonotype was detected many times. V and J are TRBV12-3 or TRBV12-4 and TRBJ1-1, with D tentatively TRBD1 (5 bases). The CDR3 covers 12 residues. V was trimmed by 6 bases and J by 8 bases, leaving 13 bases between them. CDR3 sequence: CASSPDSLEAFF. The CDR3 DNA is TGTGCCAGCAGCCCTGACAGCCTCGAAGCTTTCTTT.